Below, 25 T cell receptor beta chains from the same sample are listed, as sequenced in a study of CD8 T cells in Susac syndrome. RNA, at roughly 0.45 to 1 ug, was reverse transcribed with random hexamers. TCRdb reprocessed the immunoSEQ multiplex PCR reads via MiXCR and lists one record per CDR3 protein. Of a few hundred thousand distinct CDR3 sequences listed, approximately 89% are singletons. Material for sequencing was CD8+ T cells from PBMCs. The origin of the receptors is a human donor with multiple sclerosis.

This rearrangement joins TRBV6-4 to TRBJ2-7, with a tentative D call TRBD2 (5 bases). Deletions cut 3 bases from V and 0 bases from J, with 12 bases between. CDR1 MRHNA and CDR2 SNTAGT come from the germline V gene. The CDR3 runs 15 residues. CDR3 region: CASSEEGDDSYEQYF. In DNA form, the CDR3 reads TGTGCCAGCAGTGAAGAGGGAGATGACTCCTACGAGCAGTACTTC.

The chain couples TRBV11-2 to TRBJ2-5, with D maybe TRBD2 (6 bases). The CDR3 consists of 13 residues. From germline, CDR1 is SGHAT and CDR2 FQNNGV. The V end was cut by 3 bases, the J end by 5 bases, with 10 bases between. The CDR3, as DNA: TGTGCCAGCAGCTTGGCTAGCGTGGAGACCCAGTACTTC. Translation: CASSLASVETQYF.

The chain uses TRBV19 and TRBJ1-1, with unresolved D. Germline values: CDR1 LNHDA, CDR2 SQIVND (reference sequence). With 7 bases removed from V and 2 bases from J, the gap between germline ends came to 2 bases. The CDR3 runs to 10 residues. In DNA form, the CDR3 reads TGTGCCAGTAAAAACACTGAAGCTTTCTTT. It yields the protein CASKNTEAFF.

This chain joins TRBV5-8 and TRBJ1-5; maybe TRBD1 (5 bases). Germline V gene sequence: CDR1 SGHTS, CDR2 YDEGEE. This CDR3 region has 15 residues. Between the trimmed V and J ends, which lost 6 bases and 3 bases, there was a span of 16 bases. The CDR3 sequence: CASIKTEANNQPQHF. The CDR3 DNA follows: TGTGCCAGCATAAAGACAGAGGCGAACAATCAGCCCCAGCATTTT.

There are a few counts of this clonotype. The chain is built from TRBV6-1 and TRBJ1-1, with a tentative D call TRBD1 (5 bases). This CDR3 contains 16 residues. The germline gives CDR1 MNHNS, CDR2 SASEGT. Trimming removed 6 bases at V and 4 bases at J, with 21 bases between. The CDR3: CASSADGPGGVTEAFF. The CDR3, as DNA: TGTGCCAGCAGCGCCGATGGGCCGGGGGGTGTCACTGAAGCTTTCTTT.

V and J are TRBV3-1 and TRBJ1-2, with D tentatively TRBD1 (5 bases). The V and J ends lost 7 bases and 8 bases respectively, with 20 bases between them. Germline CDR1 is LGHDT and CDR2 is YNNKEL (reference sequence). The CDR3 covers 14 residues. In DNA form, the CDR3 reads TGTGCCAGCACCCCCCGGGGGGGGATTTTCGGCTACACCTTC. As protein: CASTPRGGIFGYTF.

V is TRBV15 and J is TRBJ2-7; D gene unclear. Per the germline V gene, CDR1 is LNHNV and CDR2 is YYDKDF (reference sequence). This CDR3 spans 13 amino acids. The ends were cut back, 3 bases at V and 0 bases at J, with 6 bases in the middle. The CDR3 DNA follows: TGTGCCACCAGCAGGCAGAGCTCCTACGAGCAGTACTTC. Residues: CATSRQSSYEQYF.

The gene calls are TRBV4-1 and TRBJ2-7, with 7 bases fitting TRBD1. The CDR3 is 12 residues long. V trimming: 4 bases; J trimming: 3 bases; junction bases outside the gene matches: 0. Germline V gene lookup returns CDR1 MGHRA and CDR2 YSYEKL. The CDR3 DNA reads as TGCGCCAGCAGCCGACAGGGCTACGAGCAGTACTTC. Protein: CASSRQGYEQYF.

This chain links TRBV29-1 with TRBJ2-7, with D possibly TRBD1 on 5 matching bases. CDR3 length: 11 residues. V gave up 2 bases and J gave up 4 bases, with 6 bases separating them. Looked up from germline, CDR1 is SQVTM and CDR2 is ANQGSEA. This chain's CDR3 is CSVEKGYEQYF. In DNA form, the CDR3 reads TGCAGCGTTGAAAAGGGGTACGAGCAGTACTTC.

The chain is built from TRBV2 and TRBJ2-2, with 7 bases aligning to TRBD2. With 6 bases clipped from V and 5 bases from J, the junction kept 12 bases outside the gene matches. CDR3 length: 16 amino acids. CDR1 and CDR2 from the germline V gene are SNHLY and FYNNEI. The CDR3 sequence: CASSFLGRVETGELFF. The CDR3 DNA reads TGTGCCAGCAGCTTCCTAGGGAGGGTGGAAACCGGGGAGCTGTTTTTT.

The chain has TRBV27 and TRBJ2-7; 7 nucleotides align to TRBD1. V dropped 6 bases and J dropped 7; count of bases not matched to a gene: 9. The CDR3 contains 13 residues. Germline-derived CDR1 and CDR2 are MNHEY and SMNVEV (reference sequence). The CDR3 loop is CASSFGQATEQYF. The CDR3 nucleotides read TGTGCCAGCAGCTTCGGACAGGCTACAGAGCAGTACTTC.

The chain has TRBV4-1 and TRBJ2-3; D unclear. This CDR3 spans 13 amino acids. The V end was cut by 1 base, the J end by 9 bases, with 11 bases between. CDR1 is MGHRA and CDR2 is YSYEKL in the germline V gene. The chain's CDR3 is CASSQGLLETQYF. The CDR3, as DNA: TGCGCCAGCAGCCAAGGGCTTTTGGAGACGCAGTATTTT.

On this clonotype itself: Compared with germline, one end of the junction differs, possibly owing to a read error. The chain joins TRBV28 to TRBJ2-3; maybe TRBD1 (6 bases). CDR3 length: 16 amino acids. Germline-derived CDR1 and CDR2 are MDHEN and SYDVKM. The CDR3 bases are TGTGCCAGCAGTTTCGGGCTGGGACAACGGGGAGATACGCAGTTTTTT. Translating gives CASSFGLGQRGDTQFF.

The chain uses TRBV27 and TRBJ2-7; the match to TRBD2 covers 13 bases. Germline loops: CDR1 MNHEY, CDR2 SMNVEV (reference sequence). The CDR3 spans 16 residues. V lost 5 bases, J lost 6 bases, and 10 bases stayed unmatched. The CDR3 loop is CASSGRTSGSLREQYF. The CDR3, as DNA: TGTGCCAGCAGTGGGAGGACTAGCGGGAGTTTGCGCGAGCAGTACTTC.

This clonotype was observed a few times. The chain's CDR3 is CSVRLLAGADTQYF. The CDR3 DNA follows: TGCAGCGTCCGTCTGCTAGCGGGAGCAGATACGCAGTATTTT. The rearrangement joins TRBV29-1 to TRBJ2-3; 10 bases map to TRBD2. V shed 6 bases and J 4 bases; nucleotides not matched to a gene: 7. Germline assignment: CDR1 SQVTM and CDR2 ANQGSEA. The CDR3 is made up of 14 amino acids.

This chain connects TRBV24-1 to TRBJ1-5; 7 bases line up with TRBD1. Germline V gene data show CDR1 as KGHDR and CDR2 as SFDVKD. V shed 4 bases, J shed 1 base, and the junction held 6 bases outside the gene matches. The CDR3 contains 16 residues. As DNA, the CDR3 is TGTGCCACCAGTGACCCGCAGGGGGACAGCAATCAGCCCCAGCATTTT. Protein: CATSDPQGDSNQPQHF.

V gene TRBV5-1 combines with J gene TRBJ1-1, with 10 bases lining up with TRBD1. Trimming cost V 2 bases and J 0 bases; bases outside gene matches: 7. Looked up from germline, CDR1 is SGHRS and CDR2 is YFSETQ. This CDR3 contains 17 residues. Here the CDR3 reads CASSFGDRGTMNTEAFF. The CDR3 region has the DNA TGCGCCAGCAGCTTCGGGGACAGGGGCACGATGAACACTGAAGCTTTCTTT. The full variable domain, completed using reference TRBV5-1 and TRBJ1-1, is KAGVTQTPRYLIKTRGQQVTLSCSPISGHRSVSWYQQTPGQGLQFLFEYFSETQRNKGNFPGRFSGRQFSNSRSEMNVSTLELGDSALYLCASSFGDRGTMNTEAFFGQGTRLTVV.

CDR3 DNA sequence: TGTGCCAGCAGTCTTATTTACGGTCAGCCCCAGCATTTT. It is translated as CASSLIYGQPQHF. The V gene is TRBV27, the J gene TRBJ1-5; no clear D gene. CDR3 length: 13 residues. V lost 5 bases to trimming and J lost 6 bases, with 11 bases between them. Germline-derived CDR1 and CDR2 are MNHEY and SMNVEV (reference sequence).

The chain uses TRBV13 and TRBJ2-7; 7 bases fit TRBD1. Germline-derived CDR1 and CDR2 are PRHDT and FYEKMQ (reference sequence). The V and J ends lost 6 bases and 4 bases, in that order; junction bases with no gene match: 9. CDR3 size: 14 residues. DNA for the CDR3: TGTGCCAGCAGATCGAGACAGGGTGGGTACGAGCAGTACTTC. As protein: CASRSRQGGYEQYF.

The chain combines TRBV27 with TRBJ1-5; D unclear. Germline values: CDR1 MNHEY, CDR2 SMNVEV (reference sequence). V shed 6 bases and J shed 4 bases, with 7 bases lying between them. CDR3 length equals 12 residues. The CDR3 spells CASRAQNQPQHF. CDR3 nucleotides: TGTGCCAGCAGAGCCCAGAATCAGCCCCAGCATTTT.

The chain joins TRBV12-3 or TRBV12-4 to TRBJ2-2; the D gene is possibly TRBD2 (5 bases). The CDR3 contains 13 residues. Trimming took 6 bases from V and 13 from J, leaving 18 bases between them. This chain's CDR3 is CASSQDSGWGLFF. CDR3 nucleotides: TGTGCCAGCAGCCAGGACTCCGGGTGGGGGCTGTTTTTT.

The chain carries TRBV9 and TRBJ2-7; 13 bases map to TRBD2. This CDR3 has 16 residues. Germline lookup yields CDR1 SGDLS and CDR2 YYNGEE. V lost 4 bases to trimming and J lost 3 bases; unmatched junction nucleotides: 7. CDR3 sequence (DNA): TGTGCCAGCAGCCCACTAGCGGGAGGGTCAGGCTACGAGCAGTACTTC. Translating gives CASSPLAGGSGYEQYF.

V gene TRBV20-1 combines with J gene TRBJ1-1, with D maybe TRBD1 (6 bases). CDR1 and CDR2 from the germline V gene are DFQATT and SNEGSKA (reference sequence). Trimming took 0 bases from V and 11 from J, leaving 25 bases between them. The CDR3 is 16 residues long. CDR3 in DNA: TGCAGTGCTAGAGATCAGGCCGGGGGCAGCTTGTGGGGCGCTTTCTTT. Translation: CSARDQAGGSLWGAFF.

The CDR3: CAWSWLAGSTDTQYF. In DNA form, the CDR3 reads TGTGCCTGGAGTTGGCTAGCGGGGAGCACAGATACGCAGTATTTT. The chain carries TRBV30 and TRBJ2-3, with 9 bases fitting TRBD2. Per the germline V gene, CDR1 is GTSNPN and CDR2 is SVGIG (reference sequence). The CDR3 is 15 amino acids. V lost 2 bases and J lost 0; bases outside the gene matches: 3.

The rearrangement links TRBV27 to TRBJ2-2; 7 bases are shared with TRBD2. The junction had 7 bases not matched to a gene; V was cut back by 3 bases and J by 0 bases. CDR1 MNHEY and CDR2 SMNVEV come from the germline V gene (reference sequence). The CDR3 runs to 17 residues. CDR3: CASSFIAGLPNTGELFF. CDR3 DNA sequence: TGTGCCAGCAGTTTTATAGCGGGTCTACCGAACACCGGGGAGCTGTTTTTT.